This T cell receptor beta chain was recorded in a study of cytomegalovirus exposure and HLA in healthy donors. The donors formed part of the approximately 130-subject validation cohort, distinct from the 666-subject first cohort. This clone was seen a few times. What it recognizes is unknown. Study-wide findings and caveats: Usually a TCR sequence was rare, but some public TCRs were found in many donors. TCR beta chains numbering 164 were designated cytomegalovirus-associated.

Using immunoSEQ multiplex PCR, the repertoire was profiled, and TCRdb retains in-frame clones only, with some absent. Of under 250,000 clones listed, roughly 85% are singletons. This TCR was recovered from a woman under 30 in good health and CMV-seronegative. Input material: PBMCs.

CDR3 sequence: CASSLGERSNQPQHF. The CDR3 DNA reads TGTGCCAGCAGCTTAGGGGAAAGGAGCAATCAGCCCCAGCATTTT. V is TRBV7-8 and J is TRBJ1-5; D gene ambiguous. The CDR3 contains 15 residues. CDR1 is SGHVS, CDR2 FQNEAQ, per germline. V gave up 1 base and J gave up 1 base, with 8 bases separating them. Based on the CDR3 plus reference TRBV7-8 and TRBJ1-5, the full variable domain is GAGVSQSPRYKVAKRGQDVALRCDPISGHVSLFWYQQALGQGPEFLTYFQNEAQLDKSGLPSDRFFAERPEGSVSTLKIQRTQQEDSAVYLCASSLGERSNQPQHFGDGTRLSIL.